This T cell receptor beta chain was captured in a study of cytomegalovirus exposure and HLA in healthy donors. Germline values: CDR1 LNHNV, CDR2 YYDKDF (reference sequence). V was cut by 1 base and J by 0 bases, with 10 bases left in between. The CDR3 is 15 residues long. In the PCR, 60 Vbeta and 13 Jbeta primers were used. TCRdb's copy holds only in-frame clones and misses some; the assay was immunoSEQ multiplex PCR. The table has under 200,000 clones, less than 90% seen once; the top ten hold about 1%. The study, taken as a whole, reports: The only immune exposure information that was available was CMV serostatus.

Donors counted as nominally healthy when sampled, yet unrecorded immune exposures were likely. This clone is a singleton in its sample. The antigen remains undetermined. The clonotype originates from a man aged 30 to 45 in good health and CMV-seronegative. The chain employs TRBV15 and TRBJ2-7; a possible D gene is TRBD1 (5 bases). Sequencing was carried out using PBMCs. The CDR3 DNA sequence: TGTGCCACCAGCAGAGGGTTAGGGGACTCCTACGAGCAGTACTTC. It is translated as CATSRGLGDSYEQYF.